These T cell receptor beta chains were read from a single sample in a study of OX40 agonist ivuxolimab in advanced cancers. Sequenced by immunoSEQ multiplex PCR; TCRdb stores in-frame clones only, minus some. The top ten clones hold about 0.17% of a sample with about 100,000 clones, roughly 95% of them seen once. The sequences come from CD4+ or CD8+ T cells sorted from blood, collected in a trial of the OX40 agonist ivuxolimab. All receptors come from an adult with an advanced solid tumor such as melanoma, head and neck, liver or kidney cancer. The CDR3 runs from the conserved cysteine through the conserved F or W. The order of the fields is D gene, J gene, V gene, clone size, CDR3 protein, CDR3 DNA. The D gene is left open where the match is weak. Only part of the rows carry a size: once, few, many, or a class if the clone is expanded.

D: TRBD1
J: TRBJ1-1
V: TRBV5-1
size: few
CDR3: CASSSGQGNTEAFF
DNA: TGCGCCAGCAGCTCGGGACAGGGGAACACTGAAGCTTTCTTT

D: NA
J: TRBJ2-1
V: TRBV18
size: NA
CDR3: CASSPQTSEQFF
DNA: TGTGCCAGCTCACCACAGACCAGCGAGCAGTTCTTC

D: TRBD1
J: TRBJ1-4
V: TRBV28
size: NA
CDR3: CASSLRPRGPGEKLFF
DNA: TGTGCCAGCAGCCTCCGCCCCAGGGGGCCTGGGGAAAAACTGTTTTTT

D: NA
J: TRBJ2-3
V: TRBV4-1
size: NA
CDR3: CASSQLNRADTQYF
DNA: TGCGCCAGCAGCCAACTTAATAGAGCAGATACGCAGTATTTT

D: TRBD2
J: TRBJ2-1
V: TRBV7-2
size: NA
CDR3: CASSLAASGAYSYNEQFF
DNA: TGTGCCAGCAGCTTAGCGGCTAGCGGGGCCTACTCCTACAATGAGCAGTTCTTC

D: TRBD1
J: TRBJ2-7
V: TRBV6-5
size: NA
CDR3: CASTGTGAGEQYF
DNA: TGTGCCAGCACTGGGACAGGGGCCGGCGAGCAGTACTTC

D: NA
J: TRBJ1-2
V: TRBV29-1
size: once
CDR3: CSAEHSHYGYTF
DNA: TGCAGCGCCGAGCACAGTCATTATGGCTACACCTTC

D: NA
J: TRBJ1-1
V: TRBV6-5
size: few
CDR3: CASSNVQQGSAFF
DNA: TGTGCCAGCAGTAACGTACAACAGGGTTCCGCTTTCTTT

D: NA
J: TRBJ2-3
V: TRBV6-5
size: NA
CDR3: CASSYSPSTDTQYF
DNA: TGTGCCAGCAGTTACTCTCCTAGCACAGATACGCAGTATTTT

D: NA
J: TRBJ2-2
V: TRBV20-1
size: NA
CDR3: CSARQAGELFF
DNA: TGCAGTGCTAGACAGGCGGGAGAGCTGTTTTTT

D: TRBD2
J: TRBJ2-5
V: TRBV2
size: NA
CDR3: CASSGASGDRQETQYF
DNA: TGTGCCAGCAGTGGTGCCAGCGGGGACCGGCAAGAGACCCAGTACTTC

D: TRBD1
J: TRBJ1-2
V: TRBV6-5
size: NA
CDR3: CASSRDRNYGYTF
DNA: TGTGCCAGCAGCAGGGACAGGAACTATGGCTACACCTTC

D: TRBD2
J: TRBJ2-7
V: TRBV10-3
size: NA
CDR3: CAISSGRGSYEQYF
DNA: TGTGCCATCTCTAGCGGGAGGGGATCCTACGAGCAGTACTTC

D: NA
J: TRBJ2-3
V: TRBV9
size: NA
CDR3: CASSVGQRGTDTQYF
DNA: TGTGCCAGCAGCGTAGGCCAGCGGGGCACAGATACGCAGTATTTT

D: NA
J: TRBJ2-3
V: TRBV18
size: NA
CDR3: CASSPSHTDTQYF
DNA: TGTGCCAGCTCACCTTCCCACACAGATACGCAGTATTTT

D: NA
J: TRBJ1-1
V: TRBV6-1
size: NA
CDR3: CAAQDSQNTEAFF
DNA: TGTGCCGCTCAGGACTCCCAGAACACTGAAGCTTTCTTT

D: NA
J: TRBJ2-6
V: TRBV28
size: NA
CDR3: CASSSLQRTGANVLTF
DNA: TGTGCCAGCAGTTCCCTACAGAGGACTGGGGCCAACGTCCTGACTTTC

D: TRBD2
J: TRBJ2-5
V: TRBV19
size: NA
CDR3: CASSDRASGRLETQYF
DNA: TGTGCCAGTAGTGACCGGGCTAGCGGGAGGTTGGAGACCCAGTACTTC

D: NA
J: TRBJ2-3
V: TRBV25-1
size: once
CDR3: CASSDPGGSGFTDTQYF
DNA: TGTGCCAGCAGTGACCCCGGGGGTAGCGGTTTCACAGATACGCAGTATTTT

D: TRBD2
J: TRBJ2-2
V: TRBV6-6
size: NA
CDR3: CASSYPFGRDTGELFF
DNA: TGTGCCAGCAGTTACCCCTTCGGGAGGGACACCGGGGAGCTGTTTTTT

D: TRBD1
J: TRBJ2-2
V: TRBV18
size: NA
CDR3: CASSPQTGSGGELFF
DNA: TGTGCCAGCTCACCACAGACAGGGTCCGGCGGGGAGCTGTTTTTT

D: TRBD1
J: TRBJ2-1
V: TRBV5-1
size: NA
CDR3: CASSSLTGDPSEQFF
DNA: TGCGCCAGCAGCTCCCTGACAGGGGACCCTTCTGAGCAGTTCTTC

D: TRBD1
J: TRBJ1-2
V: TRBV7-2
size: NA
CDR3: CASSLGWTGVGYTF
DNA: TGTGCCAGCAGCTTAGGTTGGACAGGGGTTGGCTACACCTTC

D: TRBD1
J: TRBJ1-2
V: TRBV7-2
size: NA
CDR3: CASSLEMDRLRYGYTF
DNA: TGTGCCAGCAGCTTAGAAATGGACAGGCTTCGTTATGGCTACACCTTC

D: NA
J: TRBJ1-2
V: TRBV25-1
size: NA
CDR3: CASSELTGLSYTF
DNA: TGTGCCAGCAGTGAGCTCACAGGGTTATCCTACACCTTC

D: NA
J: TRBJ2-5
V: TRBV7-9
size: NA
CDR3: CASSPPSETQYF
DNA: TGTGCCAGCAGCCCACCGTCCGAGACCCAGTACTTC

D: NA
J: TRBJ2-2
V: TRBV29-1
size: NA
CDR3: CSVGATGTGELFF
DNA: TGCAGCGTGGGGGCCACTGGGACCGGGGAGCTGTTTTTT

D: NA
J: TRBJ2-3
V: TRBV7-7
size: once
CDR3: CASSLGSTDTQYF
DNA: TGTGCCAGCAGCTTAGGTAGCACAGATACGCAGTATTTT

D: TRBD2
J: TRBJ2-1
V: TRBV2
size: NA
CDR3: CASWTRPGGEQFF
DNA: TGTGCCAGCTGGACTAGACCCGGGGGGGAGCAGTTCTTC

D: NA
J: TRBJ1-2
V: TRBV5-1
size: NA
CDR3: CASSRLTTGYGYTF
DNA: TGCGCCAGCAGCAGATTAACAACAGGGTATGGCTACACCTTC

D: TRBD1
J: TRBJ1-1
V: TRBV18
size: NA
CDR3: CASSGRDRGSSVNTEAFF
DNA: TGTGCCAGCTCAGGCCGAGACAGGGGGAGTAGCGTGAACACTGAAGCTTTCTTT

D: NA
J: TRBJ2-7
V: TRBV29-1
size: NA
CDR3: CSVGGRLAYEQYF
DNA: TGCAGCGTTGGGGGCAGGTTAGCCTACGAGCAGTACTTC

D: NA
J: TRBJ1-1
V: TRBV18
size: NA
CDR3: CASSVGPNTEAFF
DNA: TGTGCCAGCTCAGTGGGACCGAACACTGAAGCTTTCTTT

D: NA
J: TRBJ1-2
V: TRBV7-8
size: NA
CDR3: CASSTAWDYGYTF
DNA: TGTGCCAGCAGTACGGCGTGGGACTATGGCTACACCTTC

D: TRBD2
J: TRBJ2-3
V: TRBV9
size: NA
CDR3: CASTSTSGGHTDTQYF
DNA: TGTGCCAGCACCTCGACTAGCGGGGGGCACACAGATACGCAGTATTTT

D: TRBD1
J: TRBJ2-3
V: TRBV5-1
size: NA
CDR3: CASSLGDRDLDTQYF
DNA: TGCGCCAGCAGCTTGGGGGACAGGGATTTAGATACGCAGTATTTT

D: NA
J: TRBJ1-1
V: TRBV9
size: few
CDR3: CASRQTEDTEAFF
DNA: TGTGCCAGCAGACAGACAGAGGACACTGAAGCTTTCTTT

D: TRBD1
J: TRBJ2-7
V: TRBV7-2
size: NA
CDR3: CASSFDRASYEQYF
DNA: TGTGCCAGCAGCTTCGACAGGGCGTCCTACGAGCAGTACTTC

D: NA
J: TRBJ2-3
V: TRBV2
size: NA
CDR3: CASSEARDTQYF
DNA: TGTGCCAGCAGTGAAGCGAGAGATACGCAGTATTTT

D: TRBD1
J: TRBJ2-2
V: TRBV7-6
size: few
CDR3: CASSSVPRTGGGTGELFF
DNA: TGTGCCAGCAGCTCTGTACCTCGGACAGGGGGAGGCACCGGGGAGCTGTTTTTT

D: TRBD1
J: TRBJ1-1
V: TRBV11-2
size: NA
CDR3: CASTRGQAEAFF
DNA: TGTGCCAGCACGAGGGGGCAGGCTGAAGCTTTCTTT